A selection of T cell receptor beta chains follows, all from one sample in a study of blood T cell repertoires in COVID-19. The method was immunoSEQ multiplex PCR; TCRdb's version includes in-frame clones alone and lacks a portion of them. The data show roughly 200,000 clones, around 81% seen once. What was sequenced was peripheral blood. These receptor sequences come from a middle-aged woman with COVID-19, enrolled during active disease. The CDR3 runs from the conserved cysteine through the conserved F or W. A D gene is named only where the DNA matches it firmly. Size values are once, few and many counts, or a class for expanded clones, and some rows have none.

J gene: TRBJ2-2; clone size: .; D gene: TRBD1; V gene: TRBV19; CDR3 DNA: TGTGCCAGCGGAGGGGGACAGGGGGACACCGGGGAGCTGTTTTTT; CDR3 protein: CASGGGQGDTGELFF
J gene: TRBJ1-5; clone size: .; D gene: .; V gene: TRBV6-1; CDR3 DNA: TGTGCCAGCAGTGAAGTACCTCAGGGGTGGTCCGGTCAGCCCCAGCATTTT; CDR3 protein: CASSEVPQGWSGQPQHF
J gene: TRBJ1-1; clone size: .; D gene: .; V gene: TRBV4-1; CDR3 DNA: TGCGCCAGCAGCCAACAGGGACATCCGCTCCCCCTGAACACTGAAGCTTTCTTT; CDR3 protein: CASSQQGHPLPLNTEAFF
J gene: TRBJ2-2; clone size: .; D gene: .; V gene: TRBV9; CDR3 DNA: TGTGCCAGCAGCGTGTCCCAGGGCTCTAACACCGGGGAGCTGTTTTTT; CDR3 protein: CASSVSQGSNTGELFF
J gene: TRBJ2-1; clone size: .; D gene: .; V gene: TRBV29-1; CDR3 DNA: TGCAGCGTTCTTGGGTGGGAGCTTCTCAATGAGCAGTTCTTC; CDR3 protein: CSVLGWELLNEQFF
J gene: TRBJ2-7; clone size: .; D gene: .; V gene: TRBV28; CDR3 DNA: TGTGCCAGCAGTCAGAGGGTCGGGGAGCAGTACTTC; CDR3 protein: CASSQRVGEQYF
J gene: TRBJ2-6; clone size: .; D gene: .; V gene: TRBV4-2; CDR3 DNA: TGTGCCAGCAGCCAACTTACAGGAACCGGGGCCAACGTCCTGACTTTC; CDR3 protein: CASSQLTGTGANVLTF
J gene: TRBJ1-6; clone size: .; D gene: .; V gene: TRBV28; CDR3 DNA: TGTGCCAGCAGTCTCCGGGGGAATTCACCCCTCCACTTT; CDR3 protein: CASSLRGNSPLHF
J gene: TRBJ2-7; clone size: .; D gene: .; V gene: TRBV3-1/TRBV3-2; CDR3 DNA: TGTGCCAGCAGCCAAGGAGGAGGACCTCCCGAGCAGTACTTC; CDR3 protein: CASSQGGGPPEQYF
J gene: TRBJ1-5; clone size: .; D gene: .; V gene: TRBV28; CDR3 DNA: TGTGCCAGCAGTTCATACAGGCTAGGGGAAGACCATAGCAATCAGCCCCAGCATTTT; CDR3 protein: CASSSYRLGEDHSNQPQHF
J gene: TRBJ1-1; clone size: few; D gene: TRBD1; V gene: TRBV28; CDR3 DNA: TGTGCCAGCCCATTTACCGGGACAGGTAAGGTAAACACTGAAGCTTTCTTT; CDR3 protein: CASPFTGTGKVNTEAFF
J gene: TRBJ1-1; clone size: .; D gene: .; V gene: TRBV7-3; CDR3 DNA: TGTGCCAGCAGCAGAGGACAATTCGATGAAGCTTTCTTT; CDR3 protein: CASSRGQFDEAFF
J gene: TRBJ2-3; clone size: .; D gene: TRBD2; V gene: TRBV2; CDR3 DNA: TGTGCCAGCAGTGGACCACCCGGAGCGGGAGAGGGGACAGATACGCAGTATTTT; CDR3 protein: CASSGPPGAGEGTDTQYF
J gene: TRBJ2-1; clone size: .; D gene: TRBD2; V gene: TRBV27; CDR3 DNA: TGTGCCAGCAGTTTACTACTAGCGGGTAGCTCCTACAATGAGCAGTTCTTC; CDR3 protein: CASSLLLAGSSYNEQFF
J gene: TRBJ1-2; clone size: many; D gene: .; V gene: TRBV6-5; CDR3 DNA: TGTGCCAGCAGGGCAGGAGGGGCGGGCTATGGCTACACCTTC; CDR3 protein: CASRAGGAGYGYTF
J gene: TRBJ2-2; clone size: once; D gene: TRBD2; V gene: TRBV4-2; CDR3 DNA: TGTGCCAGCAGCCTGGGCCCTAGCGGGAGTTTTGTCGGGGAGCTGTTTTTT; CDR3 protein: CASSLGPSGSFVGELFF
J gene: TRBJ2-1; clone size: .; D gene: TRBD2; V gene: TRBV19; CDR3 DNA: TGTGCCAGTAGTATCGCCTTTAGCGGGGGTTTCAGAAATGAGCAGTTCTTC; CDR3 protein: CASSIAFSGGFRNEQFF
J gene: TRBJ2-3; clone size: .; D gene: .; V gene: TRBV11-3; CDR3 DNA: TGTGCCAGCAGCTTAGGGGCTCGGGATACGCAGTATTTT; CDR3 protein: CASSLGARDTQYF
J gene: TRBJ2-6; clone size: .; D gene: .; V gene: TRBV15; CDR3 DNA: TGTGCCACCAGCAGAGATCGTAGAGGGCGTGGGGCCAACGTCCTGACTTTC; CDR3 protein: CATSRDRRGRGANVLTF
J gene: TRBJ1-3; clone size: few; D gene: .; V gene: TRBV30; CDR3 DNA: TGTGCCTGGATTGCCCCGGGGAGTGGAAACACCATATATTTT; CDR3 protein: CAWIAPGSGNTIYF
J gene: TRBJ1-6; clone size: .; D gene: TRBD1; V gene: TRBV19; CDR3 DNA: TGTGCCAGTAGTCCTGACAGGGGCCGCTCCTATAATTCACCCCTCCACTTT; CDR3 protein: CASSPDRGRSYNSPLHF
J gene: TRBJ1-1; clone size: .; D gene: TRBD1; V gene: TRBV6-5; CDR3 DNA: TGTGCCAGCAGTACCCGGACAGGGTTTTCTGAAGCTTTCTTT; CDR3 protein: CASSTRTGFSEAFF
J gene: TRBJ1-2; clone size: once; D gene: .; V gene: TRBV10-3; CDR3 DNA: TGTGCCATCAGTGAGTCTCAAACAATCAACTATGGCTACACCTTC; CDR3 protein: CAISESQTINYGYTF
J gene: TRBJ2-3; clone size: .; D gene: TRBD1; V gene: TRBV7-3; CDR3 DNA: TGTGCCAGCAGTCGACAGGGGAGTGCAGATACGCAGTATTTT; CDR3 protein: CASSRQGSADTQYF